Listed below are T cell receptor beta chains from one sample, sequenced in a study of shared clonotypes between healthy human individuals. Some clones are missing from TCRdb's copy, which holds only in-frame ones; the method was immunoSEQ multiplex PCR. The data contain some 320,000 clones, 80% to 90% of them seen just once; the ten biggest clones take up roughly 15%. Material: memory CD8+ T cells sorted from blood. The receptor set was obtained from a man younger than 35 in good health. Both conserved end residues are trimmed from each CDR3. A D gene is named only where the DNA matches it firmly. The size entry is marked missing in some rows and otherwise reads once, few, many or a size class.

clone size | V gene | D gene | CDR3 protein
- | TRBV28 | TRBD1 | ASRSGQEGGIEAF
- | TRBV10-2 | - | ASSPGHEQF
once | TRBV27 | - | ASGPTGSYEQY
- | TRBV5-6 | - | ASSLVGGDEQY
- | TRBV28 | - | ASTYTPPDPNTGELF
- | TRBV28 | - | ASSPPLTGDNEQF
- | TRBV4-1 | TRBD1 | ASSQGEGGWSEAF
few | TRBV6-1 | TRBD1 | ASSGPGGGTEAF
- | TRBV5-6 | - | ASSLVQAIYGYT
- | TRBV6-1 | - | ASSEAVLRGPYNEQF
many | TRBV27 | - | ASSLQGTNSPLH
- | TRBV6-5 | - | ASKETPTSNQPQH
- | TRBV7-9 | - | ASSWKGGGSNEQF
- | TRBV11-2 | - | ASSLVVRDDEKLF
many | TRBV5-6 | - | ASSLGPGGPYNEQF
- | TRBV6-6 | - | ASSYSMQDLYNEQF
- | TRBV13 | TRBD2 | ASGFIGVSGSSTQY
- | TRBV10-2 | - | ASSGGAGALNTEAF
- | TRBV10-3 | - | AISTDSRETQY
- | TRBV4-1 | TRBD2 | ASSLIPGLAGVYETQY
- | TRBV5-6 | TRBD1 | ASGPGGSYEQY
once | TRBV5-1 | TRBD1 | ASSYSQGAREKLF
- | TRBV7-8 | TRBD2 | ASSPTSGGIYEQY
- | TRBV4-2 | - | ASSHALVYEQY
- | TRBV7-6 | - | ASSLNSPEQY
- | TRBV27 | TRBD1 | ASSLLDRAAYEQY
- | TRBV4-3 | - | ASSQGGNRNYGYT
- | TRBV30 | - | AWIRQGALEQY
- | TRBV28 | - | ASSPTGRPNEKLF